Following are 17 T cell receptor beta chains from one sample sequenced in a study of a mutant IDH1 vaccine in newly diagnosed glioma. No antigen has been assigned to these receptors. Profiling relied on immunoSEQ multiplex PCR, and the TCRdb table lists in-frame clones only, not all of them. Of under 40,000 clones detected, roughly 80% appear once; the ten largest clones hold 11%. The time point denotes: week 35, safety follow-up. The vaccine gave 300 ug of a 20-mer mutant IDH1 peptide subcutaneously per dose. The sequencing here drew on PBMCs, taken from a glioma patient whose treatment included an IDH1 peptide vaccine. The receptor set was obtained from a woman in her forties with glioma.

This chain connects TRBV7-9 to TRBJ2-5; D not resolved. CDR1 SEHNR and CDR2 FQNEAQ come from the germline V gene (reference sequence). The CDR3 has 16 residues. Trimming stripped 6 bases from V and 2 bases from J, with 19 bases between. The CDR3 here is CASSPPTGLGQETQYF. CDR3 in DNA: TGTGCCAGCAGTCCACCGACGGGCCTGGGTCAAGAGACCCAGTACTTC.

J is TRBJ2-2 and V is TRBV5-1; 12 positions agree with TRBD2. The CDR3 consists of 17 residues. V gave up 3 bases and J gave up 2 bases; unmatched junction bases: 5. Germline CDR1 is SGHRS and CDR2 is YFSETQ. This CDR3 is CASSWTSGELNTGELFF. As DNA, the CDR3 is TGCGCCAGCAGCTGGACTAGCGGGGAACTTAACACCGGGGAGCTGTTTTTT.

V is TRBV10-3 and J is TRBJ2-5; D is uncertain. The CDR3 totals 13 residues. Trimming pared 0 bases from V and 5 bases from J, leaving 7 bases between. Per germline, CDR1 ENHRY and CDR2 SYGVKD. The CDR3 is CAISESGLETQYF. For the CDR3, the DNA is TGTGCCATCAGTGAGTCAGGGCTGGAGACCCAGTACTTC.

The chain carries TRBV30 and TRBJ1-2, with 7 bases that match TRBD1. The V segment lost 4 bases and the J segment 4 bases; nucleotides outside the gene matches: 9. Germline CDR1 is GTSNPN and CDR2 is SVGIG (reference sequence). The CDR3 has 14 amino acids. This CDR3 is CAWTIGGLSYGYTF. CDR3 coding DNA: TGTGCCTGGACGATAGGGGGCCTTAGCTATGGCTACACCTTC.

V gene TRBV11-2 combines with J gene TRBJ2-7, with 10 bases that match TRBD1. The trim removed 3 bases at V and 5 bases at J, leaving 7 bases unmatched. Looked up from germline, CDR1 is SGHAT and CDR2 is FQNNGV. This CDR3 contains 15 residues. The CDR3 loop is CASSFTGQGIDEQYF. The CDR3 DNA reads TGTGCCAGCAGCTTCACGGGACAGGGGATAGACGAGCAGTACTTC.

The chain has TRBV6-1 and TRBJ2-1; TRBD1 agrees at 11 bases. The CDR3 runs to 15 residues. J gave up 2 bases and V 6 bases, and 3 bases lay outside the gene matches. CDR1 is MNHNS, CDR2 SASEGT, per germline. The CDR3 nucleotides read TGTGCCAGCAGCGGACAGGGGGCAACCTACAATGAGCAGTTCTTC. This gives the protein CASSGQGATYNEQFF.

V and J are TRBV7-2 and TRBJ2-2; no reliable D call. Germline V gene data show CDR1 as SGHTA and CDR2 as FQGNSA. V was cut by 5 bases and J by 6 bases, with 16 bases left in between. The CDR3 runs to 15 residues. For the CDR3, the DNA is TGTGCCAGCAGCCCCACCTTGAGGTGGCCCGGGGAGCTGTTTTTT. Translation: CASSPTLRWPGELFF.

This clone has just one count. The chain employs TRBV15 and TRBJ1-4, with D possibly matching TRBD1 (5 bases). There are 16 residues in the CDR3. V gave up 5 bases and J gave up 4 bases, with 17 bases separating them. Germline CDR1 reads LNHNV; CDR2 reads YYDKDF (reference sequence). The CDR3 loop is CATSLGDGGLNEKLFF. CDR3 DNA sequence: TGTGCCACCAGCCTAGGGGACGGCGGACTTAATGAAAAACTGTTTTTT.

CDR3 protein: CASSPAMATEAFF. CDR3 bases: TGTGCCAGCAGCCCGGCCATGGCCACTGAAGCTTTCTTT. The chain uses TRBV7-6 and TRBJ1-1; D is unclear. V lost 5 bases and J lost 4, with 11 bases in between. CDR3 length equals 13 residues. The germline V gene has CDR1 SGHVS and CDR2 FNYEAQ.

V and J are TRBV7-8 and TRBJ2-7, with 9 bases that match TRBD1. The junction had 5 bases not matched to a gene; V was cut back by 5 bases and J by 3 bases. Per germline, CDR1 SGHVS and CDR2 FQNEAQ. This CDR3 region has 14 residues. As DNA, the CDR3 is TGTGCCAGCAGCCAAGCGGGACAGGGCTACGAGCAGTACTTC. Protein product: CASSQAGQGYEQYF.

V usage is TRBV6-6 and J usage is TRBJ1-1, with D perhaps TRBD1 (5 bases). The CDR3 is 12 amino acids. The germline V and J ends were trimmed by 0 bases and 8 bases, with 7 bases remaining between them. The germline gives CDR1 MNHNY, CDR2 SVGAGI (reference sequence). The chain's CDR3 is CASSYSTAEAFF. CDR3 bases: TGTGCCAGCAGTTACTCGACAGCAGAAGCTTTCTTT.

The rearrangement links TRBV7-3 to TRBJ1-2; no reliable D call. The CDR3 consists of 13 residues. Trimming removed 1 base at V and 3 bases at J, with 6 bases between. Germline lookup yields CDR1 SGHTA and CDR2 FQGTGA. The CDR3 nucleotides are TGTGCCAGCAGCTTAAGACCGGACTATGGCTACACCTTC. This codes for CASSLRPDYGYTF.

This chain joins TRBV11-2 and TRBJ1-1, with a tentative D call TRBD1 (5 bases). Germline CDR1 is SGHAT and CDR2 is FQNNGV. V was pared by 0 bases and J by 4 bases, with 12 bases between. The CDR3 runs 15 residues. This CDR3 reads CASSLDAGQGTEAFF. DNA of the CDR3: TGTGCCAGCAGCTTAGACGCAGGGCAGGGCACTGAAGCTTTCTTT.

The J gene is TRBJ2-1, the V gene TRBV4-3, with D perhaps matching TRBD1 or TRBD2 (5 bases each). Deletions cut 1 base from V and 7 bases from J, with 11 bases between. There are 14 residues in the CDR3. CDR1 is LGHNA and CDR2 is YSLEER in the germline V gene. The CDR3 nucleotides read TGCGCCAGCAGCCAAGGACTATGGGGGAATGAGCAGTTCTTC. It encodes CASSQGLWGNEQFF.

The J gene is TRBJ2-1, the V gene TRBV2; D ambiguous. Germline V gene sequence: CDR1 SNHLY, CDR2 FYNNEI. CDR3 length: 14 residues. The germline V and J ends were trimmed by 5 bases and 4 bases, with 12 bases remaining between them. The CDR3 bases are TGTGCCAGCAGTATCACGGGCCAATACAATGAGCAGTTCTTC. It is translated as CASSITGQYNEQFF.

The chain combines TRBV6-1 with TRBJ2-2; weak D call: TRBD1 (5 bases). The germline CDR1 and CDR2 sequences are MNHNS and SASEGT. V shed 6 bases and J shed 3 bases, with 14 bases lying between them. The CDR3 has 15 amino acids. This CDR3 is CASRIPIGDTGELFF. The CDR3, as DNA: TGTGCCAGCAGGATCCCGATAGGGGACACCGGGGAGCTGTTTTTT.

This chain links TRBV6-1 with TRBJ2-3, with 7 bases lining up with TRBD2. Per germline, CDR1 MNHNS and CDR2 SASEGT. Trimming removed 6 bases from V and 2 bases from J; junction bases left unmatched: 5. CDR3 length: 14 amino acids. CDR3 residues: CASRAGEHTDTQYF. In DNA, the CDR3 is TGTGCCAGCAGGGCGGGGGAGCACACAGATACGCAGTATTTT.